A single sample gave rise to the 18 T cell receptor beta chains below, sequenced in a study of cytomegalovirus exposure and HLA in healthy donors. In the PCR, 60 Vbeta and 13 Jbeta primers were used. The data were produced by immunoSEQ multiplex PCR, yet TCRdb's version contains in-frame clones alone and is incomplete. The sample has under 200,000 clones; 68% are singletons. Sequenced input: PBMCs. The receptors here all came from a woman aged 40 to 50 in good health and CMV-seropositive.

The CDR3 here is CASSLGPVSSNQPQHF. As DNA, the CDR3 is TGTGCCAGCAGTTTAGGGCCGGTTTCCAGCAATCAGCCCCAGCATTTT. The chain recombines TRBV28 with TRBJ1-5; D not certain. Trimming left V 2 bases short and J 1 base short, with 12 bases between. The CDR3 is 16 residues long. The germline CDR1 and CDR2 sequences are MDHEN and SYDVKM.

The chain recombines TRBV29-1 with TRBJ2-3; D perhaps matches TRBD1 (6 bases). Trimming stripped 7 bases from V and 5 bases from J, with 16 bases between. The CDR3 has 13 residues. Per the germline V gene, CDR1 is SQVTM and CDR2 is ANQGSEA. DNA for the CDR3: TGCAGCGAGGGCAGGGGTGGAATAGATACGCAGTATTTT. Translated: CSEGRGGIDTQYF.

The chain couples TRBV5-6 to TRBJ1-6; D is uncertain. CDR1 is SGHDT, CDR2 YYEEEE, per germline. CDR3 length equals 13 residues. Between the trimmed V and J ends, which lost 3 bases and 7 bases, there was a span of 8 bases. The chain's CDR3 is CASSSSRNSPLHF. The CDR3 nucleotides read TGTGCCAGCAGCTCTTCCCGGAATTCACCCCTCCACTTT.

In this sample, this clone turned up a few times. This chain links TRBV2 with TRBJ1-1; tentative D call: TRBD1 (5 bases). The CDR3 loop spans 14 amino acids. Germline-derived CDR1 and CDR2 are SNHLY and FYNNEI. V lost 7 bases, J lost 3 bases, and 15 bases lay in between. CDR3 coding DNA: TGTGCCAGCACTGGGGGGTCCCGGGACACTGAAGCTTTCTTT. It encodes CASTGGSRDTEAFF.

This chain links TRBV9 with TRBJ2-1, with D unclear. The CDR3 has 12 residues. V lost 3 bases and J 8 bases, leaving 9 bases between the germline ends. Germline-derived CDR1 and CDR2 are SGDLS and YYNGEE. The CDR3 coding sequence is TGTGCCAGCAGCGGCGCTCAATATGAGCAGTTCTTC. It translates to CASSGAQYEQFF. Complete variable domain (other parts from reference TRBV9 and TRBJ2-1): DSGVTQTPKHLITATGQRVTLRCSPRSGDLSVYWYQQSLDQGLQFLIQYYNGEERAKGNILERFSAQQFPDLHSELNLSSLELGDSALYFCASSGAQYEQFFGPGTRLTVL.

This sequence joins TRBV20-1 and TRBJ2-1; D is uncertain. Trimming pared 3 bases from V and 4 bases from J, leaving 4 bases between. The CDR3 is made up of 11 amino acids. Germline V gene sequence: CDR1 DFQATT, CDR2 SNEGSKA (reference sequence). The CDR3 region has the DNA TGCAGTGCTAGTATTTACAATGAGCAGTTCTTC. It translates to CSASIYNEQFF.

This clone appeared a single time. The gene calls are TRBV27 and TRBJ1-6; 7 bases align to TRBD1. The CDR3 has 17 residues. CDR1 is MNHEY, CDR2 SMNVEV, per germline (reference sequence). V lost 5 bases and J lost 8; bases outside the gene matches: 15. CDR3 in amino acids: CASSPLGGAGGYSPLHF. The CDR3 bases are TGTGCCAGCAGTCCCTTGGGGGGCGCAGGGGGTTATTCACCCCTCCACTTT.

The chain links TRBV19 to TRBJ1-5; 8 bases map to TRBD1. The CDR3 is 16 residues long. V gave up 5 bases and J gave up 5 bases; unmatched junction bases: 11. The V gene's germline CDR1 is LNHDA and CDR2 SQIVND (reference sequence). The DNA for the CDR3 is TGTGCCAGTAGTCCTTTACTCCGACAGGGGTATCAGCCCCAGCATTTT. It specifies CASSPLLRQGYQPQHF.

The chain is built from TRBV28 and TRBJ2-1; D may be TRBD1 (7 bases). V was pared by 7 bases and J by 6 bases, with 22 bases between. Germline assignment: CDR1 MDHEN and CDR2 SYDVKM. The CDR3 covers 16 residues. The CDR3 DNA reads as TGTGCCAGCATGGAGGGTCCGGACAGGATCGGCAATGAGCAGTTCTTC. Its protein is CASMEGPDRIGNEQFF.

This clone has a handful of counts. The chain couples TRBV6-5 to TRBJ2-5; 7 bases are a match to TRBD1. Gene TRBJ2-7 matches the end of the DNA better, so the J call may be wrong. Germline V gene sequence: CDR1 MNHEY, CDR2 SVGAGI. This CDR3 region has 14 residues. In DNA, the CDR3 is TGTGCCAGCAGAGTTGGGACAGACCCCTACGAGCAGTACTTC. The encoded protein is CASRVGTDPYEQYF.

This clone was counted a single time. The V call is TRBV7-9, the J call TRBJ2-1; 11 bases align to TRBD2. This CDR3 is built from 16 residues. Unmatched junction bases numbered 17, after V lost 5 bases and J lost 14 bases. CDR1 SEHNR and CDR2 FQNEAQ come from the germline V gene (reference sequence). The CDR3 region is CASSVAGTSGGGMEFF. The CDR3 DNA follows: TGTGCCAGCAGCGTCGCCGGGACTAGCGGAGGGGGGATGGAGTTCTTC. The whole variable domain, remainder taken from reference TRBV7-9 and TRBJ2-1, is DTGVSQNPRHKITKRGQNVTFRCDPISEHNRLYWYRQTLGQGPEFLTYFQNEAQLEKSRLLSDRFSAERPKGSFSTLEIQRTEQGDSAMYLCASSVAGTSGGGMEFFGPGTRLTVL.

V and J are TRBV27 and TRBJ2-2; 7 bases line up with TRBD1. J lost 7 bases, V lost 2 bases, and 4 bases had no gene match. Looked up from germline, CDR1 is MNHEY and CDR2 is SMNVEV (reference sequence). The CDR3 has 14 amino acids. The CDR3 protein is CASSLDRDIGELFF. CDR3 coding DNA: TGTGCCAGCAGTTTAGACAGGGATATCGGGGAGCTGTTTTTT.

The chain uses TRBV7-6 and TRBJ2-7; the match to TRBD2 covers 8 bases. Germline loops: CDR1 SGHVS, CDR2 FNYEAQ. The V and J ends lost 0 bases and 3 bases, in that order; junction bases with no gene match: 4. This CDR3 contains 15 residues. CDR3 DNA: TGTGCCAGCAGCTTAGCAAGCGGGGGACACTACGAGCAGTACTTC. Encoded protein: CASSLASGGHYEQYF. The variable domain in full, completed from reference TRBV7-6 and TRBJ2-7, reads GAGVSQSPRYKVTKRGQDVALRCDPISGHVSLYWYRQALGQGPEFLTYFNYEAQQDKSGLPNDRFSAERPEGSISTLTIQRTEQRDSAMYRCASSLASGGHYEQYFGPGTRLTVT.

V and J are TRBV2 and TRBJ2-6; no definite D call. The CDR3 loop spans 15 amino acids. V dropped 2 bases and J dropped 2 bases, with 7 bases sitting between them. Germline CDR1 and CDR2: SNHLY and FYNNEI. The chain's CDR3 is CASSELFPGANVLTF. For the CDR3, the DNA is TGTGCCAGCAGTGAACTTTTCCCTGGGGCCAACGTCCTGACTTTC. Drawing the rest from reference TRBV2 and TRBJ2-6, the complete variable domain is EPEVTQTPSHQVTQMGQEVILRCVPISNHLYFYWYRQILGQKVEFLVSFYNNEISEKSEIFDDQFSVERPDGSNFTLKIRSTKLEDSAMYFCASSELFPGANVLTFGAGSRLTVL.

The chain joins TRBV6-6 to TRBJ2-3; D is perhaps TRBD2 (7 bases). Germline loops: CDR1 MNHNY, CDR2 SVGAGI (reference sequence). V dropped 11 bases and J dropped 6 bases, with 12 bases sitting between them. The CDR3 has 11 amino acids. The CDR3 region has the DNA TGTGCCGCGGGGGCCCTGGATACGCAGTATTTT. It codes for CAAGALDTQYF.

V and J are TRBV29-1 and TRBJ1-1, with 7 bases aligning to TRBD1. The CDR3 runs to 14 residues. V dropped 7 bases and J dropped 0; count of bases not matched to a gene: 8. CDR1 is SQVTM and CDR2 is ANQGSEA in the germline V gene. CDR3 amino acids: CSALGQTLNTEAFF. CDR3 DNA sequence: TGCAGCGCCTTGGGACAGACGTTGAACACTGAAGCTTTCTTT.

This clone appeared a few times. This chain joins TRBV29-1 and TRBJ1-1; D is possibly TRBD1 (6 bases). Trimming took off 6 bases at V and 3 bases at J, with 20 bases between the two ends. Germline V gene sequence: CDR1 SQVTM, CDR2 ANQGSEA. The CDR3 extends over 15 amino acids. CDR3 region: CSVATFDRLYTEAFF. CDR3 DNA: TGCAGCGTGGCCACCTTTGACAGGCTCTACACTGAAGCTTTCTTT.

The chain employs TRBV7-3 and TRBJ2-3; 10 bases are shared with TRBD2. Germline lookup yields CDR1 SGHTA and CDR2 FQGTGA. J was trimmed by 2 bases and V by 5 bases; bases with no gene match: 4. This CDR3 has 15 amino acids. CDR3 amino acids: CASSETSGYTDTQYF. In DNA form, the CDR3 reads TGTGCCAGCAGCGAGACTAGCGGGTACACAGATACGCAGTATTTT.